This T cell receptor (beta chain) originates from a study of blood T cell repertoires in COVID-19. Germline lookup yields CDR1 DFQATT and CDR2 SNEGSKA (reference sequence). This CDR3 spans 16 amino acids. V was cut by 3 bases and J by 6 bases, with 21 bases left in between. In the study's own analysis: Scientists estimated how many nucleated cells there were by amplifying reference gene primers. The method was immunoSEQ multiplex PCR; TCRdb's version includes in-frame clones alone and lacks a portion of them. Clone size and the V and J calls come from that table; the DNA yielded D and trimming. The data contain 100,000 to 120,000 clones, around 81% of them seen just once; the ten biggest clones take up about 40%.

This TCR was sampled from an elderly man with acute or convalescent COVID-19. The chain couples TRBV20-1 to TRBJ1-5; D perhaps matches TRBD1 (6 bases). Sequenced: peripheral blood. CDR3: CSASWAGEPRGQPQHF. The CDR3, as DNA: TGCAGTGCTAGTTGGGCAGGGGAGCCCCGGGGTCAGCCCCAGCATTTT.